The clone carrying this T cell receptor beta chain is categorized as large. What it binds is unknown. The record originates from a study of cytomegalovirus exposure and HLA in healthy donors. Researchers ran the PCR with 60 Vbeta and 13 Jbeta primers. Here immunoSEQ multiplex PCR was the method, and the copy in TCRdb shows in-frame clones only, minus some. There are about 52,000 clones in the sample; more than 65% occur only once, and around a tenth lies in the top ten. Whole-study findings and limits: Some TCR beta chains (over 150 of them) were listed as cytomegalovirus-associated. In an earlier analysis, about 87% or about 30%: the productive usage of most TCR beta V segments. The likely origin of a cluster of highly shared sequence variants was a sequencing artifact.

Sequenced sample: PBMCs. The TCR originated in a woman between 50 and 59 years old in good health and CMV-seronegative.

In DNA form, the CDR3 reads TGTGCCAGTAGTAGGACTAGCGGGAGTATGGAGACCCAGTACTTC. This gives the protein CASSRTSGSMETQYF. The rearrangement links TRBV19 to TRBJ2-5, with 13 bases fitting TRBD2. The CDR3 totals 15 residues. J lost 5 bases, V lost 4 bases, and 4 bases had no gene match. Germline V gene lookup returns CDR1 LNHDA and CDR2 SQIVND (reference sequence). The whole variable domain, remainder taken from reference TRBV19 and TRBJ2-5, is DGGITQSPKYLFRKEGQNVTLSCEQNLNHDAMYWYRQDPGQGLRLIYYSQIVNDFQKGDIAEGYSVSREKKESFPLTVTSAQKNPTAFYLCASSRTSGSMETQYFGPGTRLLVL.